This record concerns one T cell receptor beta chain sequence. Its antigen is currently not known. No base quality information exists; no much larger clone differs at one position. These data originate in a study of cytomegalovirus exposure and HLA in healthy donors (dated by TCRdb to 2015 to 2018). Notes on the research overall: An earlier analysis of some 550 of the donors reported 250 to 300 Gb of sequence data and 117 million unique TCR beta sequences from 150 million to 200 million T cells. An early release that covered some 630 HLA-typed donors contained approximately 300 gigabases of sequencing data and 80 million or so unique TCR sequences. Of the 398 genotyped donors, about 80% fell in the genetic ancestry cluster associated with self-reported Caucasian donors. The study was designed to test whether signatures of past pathogen exposure could be identified by cataloging public T cell receptors. The study used immunosequencing to profile the T cell repertoires of more than 650 subjects and linked those repertoires to cytomegalovirus serostatus. In addition to the first cohort of 500 to 850 subjects, a separate validation cohort of approximately 130 different subjects was used. To predict cytomegalovirus infection status, the study combined high-throughput TCR immunosequencing, statistical association of individual TCRs with disease status, and machine learning. A later analysis re-examined previously published TCR beta repertoires from about 670 donors and added high-resolution HLA genotyping to investigate patterns of TCR occurrence. In the later analysis, no new phenotypic data were used to find candidate immune exposures; instead, reliance was placed on TCR beta sequences and their occurrence across donors. An earlier analysis of 500 to 750 of the donors applied high-throughput TCR beta sequencing to assess whether each TCR beta V gene segment acted as functional or pseudogenic. Alongside the repertoire data, information on donor age, sex, ethnicity and CMV serostatus was compiled. A later genetic analysis took genome-wide SNP genotypes for about 55% of the 666 donors and used that subset as a discovery cohort. Every repertoire in the discovery cohort had been generated on one and the same sequencing platform. HLA typing covered class I and class II loci at four-digit resolution. Typing coverage varied by locus: roughly 620-640 donors for A, B, C, DRB1 and DQB1; about 520 for DQA1; nearly 610 for DPA1; 400 to 480 for DPB1. Roughly 5 DR-DQ haplotypes were handled as single units for association and clustering because linkage in the cohort was strong. Among several hundred genotyped donors of the cohort, an average of around 250,000 unique TCR beta nucleotide sequences was sequenced per donor, of which roughly 17% were non-productive.

CDR1 and CDR2 are read off the germline V gene as MNHEY and SVGAGI. The CDR3 numbers 14 residues from cysteine through phenylalanine. Only CDR3 DNA is held: 42 bases, read in frame from base 1. The library was produced with the immunoSEQ multiplex PCR assay. For the multiplex PCR, a mixture combining 60 forward primers for TCR Vbeta segments and 13 reverse primers for TCR Jbeta segments was used. Amplification of the CDR3 region of rearranged TCR beta genes was performed with a multiplex PCR assay on genomic DNA. Amplified TCR beta libraries were sequenced as 87-base-pair reads on the Illumina HiSeq System. Processing in the source paper ran as follows. A later analysis counted approximately 74 million unique TCR beta chains across the 550 to 700 repertoires, and approximately 11 million of these chains were shared by at least two donors. Raw reads were error-corrected and collapsed into unique sequences with a nearest-neighbor algorithm that merged closely related sequences to remove PCR and sequencing errors. To assign V, D and J gene segments, CDR3 sequences were aligned to IMGT reference sequences. Each retained sequence needed at least a six-nucleotide match to both a V gene segment and a J gene segment. Rearrangements were called productive when the CDR3 lacked stop codons and stayed in frame with V and J; all others were non-productive. CDR3 was defined by IMGT convention, running from the second conserved V-encoded cysteine to the conserved J-encoded phenylalanine. The earlier analysis of more than 450 of the donors excluded sequences that lacked an unambiguous match to a single V gene segment. An earlier analysis of fewer than 750 of the donors called V segments functional above 56.7% productive rearrangements and segregating when the between-donor standard deviation exceeded 5%. A statistical classification framework was built for diagnosing cytomegalovirus status from the catalog of TCR beta chain sequences. In a later analysis, TCR nucleotide sequences were compared against IMGT/GENE-DB human TR gene sequences so that V and J genes could be assigned. In a later analysis, CDR3 sequences and most-parsimonious VDJ recombination scenarios were assigned using the TCRdist pipeline. In a later analysis, each TCR beta chain was defined by its CDR3 amino acid sequence together with its V-gene family, and reads lacking a unique V-gene family were excluded. In a later analysis, fewer than 600 highly shared, low-generation-probability nucleotide sequences were removed to address suspected cross-contamination and a sequencing artifact. In a later analysis, a clonal expansion index was calculated for each public chain from normalized within-repertoire ranks of inferred template counts. In a later analysis, generation probabilities were computed using a VDJ recombination model fitted to out-of-frame rearrangements, and the results were checked against IGoR. In a later analysis, hypergeometric tests were used to score TCR-TCR, TCR-HLA and TCR-CMV co-occurrence, with a repertoire-size bias correction applied to TCR pairs. To estimate false discovery rates, a later analysis permuted the HLA or CMV assignments 20 times. In a later analysis, co-occurring TCRs were grouped using DBSCAN, and TCRdist sequence similarity was added for clustering within HLA-allele-positive subsets. Repertoires with fewer than 30,000 or more than 120,000 public chains were left out of co-occurrence clustering, as were roughly five repertoires with anomalous nucleotide sharing. The table comes from immuneACCESS by way of TCRdb, which keeps in-frame sequences with V and J called. Part of the clones is missing from these tables; in studies checked, under half for an unresolved V gene and the rest for unknown reasons. V and J calls plus clone size are reproduced from that table; the DNA served to infer D and trimming. Recorded for this sample are about 140,000 clones; approximately 91% of them occurred a single time. The ten largest clones capture around 0.51% of the sample.

The cohort comprised fewer than 750 healthy bone marrow donors. At the time of sampling, all cohort members were nominally healthy, though unrecorded immune exposures were likely present. The donor tested CMV seronegative and was one of the 352 seronegative cohort members. Each donor provided a peripheral blood sample, and peripheral blood mononuclear cells were used for TCR beta sequencing. The Qiagen DNeasy Blood Extraction Kit was used to extract genomic DNA from the blood cell samples. Summary of the overall study and its limitations: A later genetic analysis reported fewer N-insertions in productive TCRs among donors in an Asian-associated ancestry cluster than the roughly 700-donor mean. The sequencing pipeline was judged likely to have produced a cluster of highly shared sequence variants as a technical artifact. When HLA alleles, especially DR and DQ, strongly co-occurred, TCR associations were difficult to assign to individual alleles. In an earlier analysis of approximately 600 of the donors, most TCR beta V segments were observed in productive rearrangements about 90% or about 30% of the time, broadly matching IMGT annotations. Because HLA typing was unavailable for some donors at each locus, only the typed subset was used in association tests. In a later analysis, around 15,000 TCR beta sequences were associated with specific HLA alleles at a false discovery rate of 0.05. A further reported finding was that TCR beta sequences accurately predicted the HLA-A and HLA-B alleles for most subjects in the first cohort. Most TCR sequences were seen in very few donors, while some public TCRs were found in many individuals. In a later analysis, the rate of TCR association differed among HLA loci, with DRB1 alleles having the most associated TCRs and HLA-C alleles having the fewest. V-gene and J-gene trimming of TCR beta chains was associated with a missense DCLRE1C variant in a later genetic analysis, and the association was replicated in an independent cohort. Compared with equally common non-associated chains, HLA-associated TCR beta chains in a later analysis were more clonally expanded and had lower generation probabilities. For the cohort, immune exposure information was limited to CMV serostatus. Three of the identified cytomegalovirus-associated TCR beta chains were confirmed in vitro to be specific for cytomegalovirus antigens. This cohort had only TCR beta chains sequenced, and the lack of alpha or paired-chain data limited which features could be detected. The classifier was reported to diagnose cytomegalovirus status with high specificity and sensitivity in both the original cohort and the validation cohort. Roughly uniform sequencing depth across donors was assumed in presence/absence analyses, although this assumption may not hold. According to a later analysis, most CMV-associated TCR beta chains appeared to be HLA-restricted, and the HLA associations seemed to be driven largely by CMV exposure. The authors suggested that the approach could potentially be generalized to other disease states and immunological phenotypes. Correlated functional status among segregating V segments might be attributable to linkage disequilibrium, but an unknown experimental factor could not be ruled out. A total of 150 to 200 TCR beta chains were listed by the study as associated with cytomegalovirus. Some IMGT-functional V segments, including TRBV6-2 and TRBV6-3, could not be distinguished by the 87-base-pair reads and were therefore excluded. Because counts were too low, some 17 rarely observed V segments, including chromosome 9 orphons, were excluded from the earlier analysis of a few hundred of the donors. A later analysis reported that several top co-occurrence clusters appeared linked to parvovirus B19, influenza, CMV and Epstein-Barr virus.

The V gene is TRBV6-5 and the J gene is TRBJ2-5, and TRBD1 matches 7 of the central bases. The J call may be wrong; the DNA end is better matched by TRBJ2-7. The sequenced material came from PBMCs. The receptor was isolated from a woman aged 40 to 50 in good health and CMV-seronegative. The CDR3 is CASSRTGSSYEQYF. The DNA sequence is TGTGCCAGCAGCCGGACAGGCAGCTCCTACGAGCAGTACTTC.